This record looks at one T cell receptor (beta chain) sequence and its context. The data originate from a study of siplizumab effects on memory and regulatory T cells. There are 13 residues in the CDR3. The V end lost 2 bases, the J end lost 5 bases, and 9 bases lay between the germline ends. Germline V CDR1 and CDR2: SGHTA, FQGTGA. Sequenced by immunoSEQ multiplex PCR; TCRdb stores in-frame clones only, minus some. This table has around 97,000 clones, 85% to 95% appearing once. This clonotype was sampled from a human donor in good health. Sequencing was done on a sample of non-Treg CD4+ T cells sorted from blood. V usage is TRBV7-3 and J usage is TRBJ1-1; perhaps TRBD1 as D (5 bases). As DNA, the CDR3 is TGTGCCAGCAGCTTAGGGGGTCAAACTGAAGCTTTCTTT. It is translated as CASSLGGQTEAFF. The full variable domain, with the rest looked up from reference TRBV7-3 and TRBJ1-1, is GAGVSQTPSNKVTEKGKYVELRCDPISGHTALYWYRQSLGQGPEFLIYFQGTGAADDSGLPNDRFFAVRPEGSVSTLKIQRTERGDSAVYLCASSLGGQTEAFFGQGTRLTVV.